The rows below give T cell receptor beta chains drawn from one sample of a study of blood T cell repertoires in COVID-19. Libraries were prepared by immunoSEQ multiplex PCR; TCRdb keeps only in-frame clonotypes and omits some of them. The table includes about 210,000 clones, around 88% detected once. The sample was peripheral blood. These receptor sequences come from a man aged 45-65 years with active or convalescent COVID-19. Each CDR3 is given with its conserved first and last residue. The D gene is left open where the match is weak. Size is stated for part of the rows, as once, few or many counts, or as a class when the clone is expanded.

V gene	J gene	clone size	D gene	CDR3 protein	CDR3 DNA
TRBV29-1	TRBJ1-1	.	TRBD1	CSVQNPTGSGMKAFF	TGCAGCGTTCAGAACCCGACAGGGTCGGGGATGAAAGCTTTCTTT
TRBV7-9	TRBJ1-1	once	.	CASRQAPPEAFF	TGTGCCAGCCGTCAGGCACCCCCTGAAGCTTTCTTT
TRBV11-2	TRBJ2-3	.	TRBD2	CASSLGTSASTDTQYF	TGTGCCAGCAGCCTTGGGACTAGCGCAAGCACAGATACGCAGTATTTT
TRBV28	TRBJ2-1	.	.	CASPPPTGPSGNEQFF	TGTGCCAGCCCTCCTCCGACAGGCCCAAGTGGGAATGAGCAGTTCTTC
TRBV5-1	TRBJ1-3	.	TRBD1	CASSLAGTGTGNTIYF	TGCGCCAGCAGCTTGGCGGGGACAGGGACCGGAAACACCATATATTTT
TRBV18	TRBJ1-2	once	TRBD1	CASSPQGQGDGYTF	TGTGCCAGCTCACCACAGGGACAGGGCGATGGCTACACCTTC
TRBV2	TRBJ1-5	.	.	CASRAATRNQPQHF	TGTGCCAGCAGGGCAGCCACTAGAAATCAGCCCCAGCATTTT
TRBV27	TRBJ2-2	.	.	CASSLLDSRTGELFF	TGTGCCAGCAGTTTATTGGACAGTCGAACCGGGGAGCTGTTTTTT
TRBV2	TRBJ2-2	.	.	CASSEEGWTGELFF	TGTGCCAGCAGTGAGGAGGGCTGGACCGGGGAGCTGTTTTTT
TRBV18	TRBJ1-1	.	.	CASYLSAGEYTEAFF	TGTGCCAGTTACCTTAGTGCGGGGGAGTACACTGAAGCTTTCTTT
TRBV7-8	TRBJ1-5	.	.	CASSPSDRIVQPQHF	TGTGCCAGCAGCCCCTCAGACAGGATCGTTCAGCCCCAGCATTTT
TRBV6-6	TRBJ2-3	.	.	CASSYFGGETDTQYF	TGTGCCAGCAGTTACTTTGGCGGGGAGACAGATACGCAGTATTTT
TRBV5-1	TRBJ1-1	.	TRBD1	CASSLQGVNTEAFF	TGCGCCAGCAGCCTACAGGGGGTGAACACTGAAGCTTTCTTT
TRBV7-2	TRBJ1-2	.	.	CASSPKTVQGGYTF	TGTGCCAGCAGCCCGAAGACGGTCCAGGGTGGCTACACCTTC
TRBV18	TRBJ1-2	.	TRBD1	CASSPGTDYGYTF	TGTGCCAGCTCACCCGGGACAGACTATGGCTACACCTTC
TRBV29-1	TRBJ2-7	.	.	CSVLDPYEQYF	TGCAGCGTTCTAGACCCCTACGAGCAGTACTTC
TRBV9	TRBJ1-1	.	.	CASSVDIGANTEAFF	TGTGCCAGCAGCGTAGATATAGGGGCGAACACTGAAGCTTTCTTT
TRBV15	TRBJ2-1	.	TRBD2	CATSRTSGGLNEQFF	TGTGCCACCAGCAGGACTAGCGGGGGCCTTAATGAGCAGTTCTTC
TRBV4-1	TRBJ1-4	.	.	CASSQDTSEKLFF	TGCGCCAGCAGCCAGGACACTAGCGAAAAACTGTTTTTT
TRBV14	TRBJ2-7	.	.	CASSQARYEQYF	TGTGCCAGCAGCCAGGCGCGGTACGAGCAGTACTTC
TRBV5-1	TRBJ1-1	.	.	CASSLDRARGTEAFF	TGCGCCAGCAGCTTGGACAGGGCTCGGGGAACTGAAGCTTTCTTT
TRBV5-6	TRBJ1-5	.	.	CASSFGGRSNQPQHF	TGTGCCAGCAGCTTTGGAGGAAGGAGCAATCAGCCCCAGCATTTT
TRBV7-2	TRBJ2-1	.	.	CASTYGGEYNEQFF	TGTGCCAGCACCTACGGCGGGGAGTACAATGAGCAGTTCTTC
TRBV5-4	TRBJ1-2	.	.	CASSPTVGEASGYTF	TGTGCCAGCAGCCCTACGGTGGGTGAAGCGAGTGGCTACACCTTC
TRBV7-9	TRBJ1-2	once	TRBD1	CASSLVGQGANYGYTF	TGTGCCAGCAGCTTAGTGGGACAGGGGGCTAACTATGGCTACACCTTC
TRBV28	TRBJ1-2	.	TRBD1	CASSATGVYGYTF	TGTGCCAGCAGTGCCACAGGGGTCTATGGCTACACCTTC
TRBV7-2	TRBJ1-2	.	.	CASSRHNRANYGYTF	TGTGCCAGCAGTCGACACAACAGGGCCAACTATGGCTACACCTTC
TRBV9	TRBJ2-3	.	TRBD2	CASSVGGRAGTDTQYF	TGTGCCAGCAGCGTAGGAGGGAGGGCAGGCACAGATACGCAGTATTTT
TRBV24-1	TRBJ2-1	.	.	CATTSDSYNEQFF	TGTGCCACCACCAGCGACTCCTACAATGAGCAGTTCTTC
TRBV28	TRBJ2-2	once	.	CASSGLLDTGELFF	TGTGCCAGCAGTGGACTCCTGGACACCGGGGAGCTGTTTTTT
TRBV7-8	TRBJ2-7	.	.	CASSLDASYYEQYF	TGTGCCAGCAGCTTAGATGCTAGCTACTACGAGCAGTACTTC
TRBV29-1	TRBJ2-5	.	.	CSVEGGSRDQETQYF	TGCAGCGTTGAAGGAGGTAGCAGGGACCAAGAGACCCAGTACTTC
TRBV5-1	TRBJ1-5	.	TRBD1	CASSLEGQGFQHF	TGCGCCAGCAGCTTGGAAGGACAGGGCTTCCAGCATTTT
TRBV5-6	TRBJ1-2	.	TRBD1	CASSSYRDRGSYGYTF	TGTGCCAGCAGCTCTTACCGGGACAGGGGTTCGTACGGCTACACCTTC
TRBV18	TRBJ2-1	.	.	CASSPRPAGEFYNEQFF	TGTGCCAGCTCACCACGCCCAGCAGGGGAGTTCTACAATGAGCAGTTCTTC
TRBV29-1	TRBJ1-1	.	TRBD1	CSVGQGTGTEAFF	TGCAGCGTTGGACAGGGAACGGGCACTGAAGCTTTCTTT
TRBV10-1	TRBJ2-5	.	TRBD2	CASSLGAGKEETQYF	TGCGCCAGCAGTCTGGGAGCGGGAAAAGAAGAGACCCAGTACTTC
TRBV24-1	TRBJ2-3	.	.	CATSDPTKGTDTQYF	TGTGCCACCAGTGACCCGACCAAGGGGACAGATACGCAGTATTTT
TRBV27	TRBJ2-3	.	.	CASSFLTSLRSTDTQYF	TGTGCCAGCAGTTTCCTGACAAGTCTCCGTAGCACAGATACGCAGTATTTT
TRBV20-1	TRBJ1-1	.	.	CSASGGQRAFF	TGCAGTGCTAGCGGCGGACAGAGAGCTTTCTTT
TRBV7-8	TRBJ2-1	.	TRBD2	CASSLETTSDPFF	TGTGCCAGCAGCTTAGAAACGACTAGCGACCCATTCTTC
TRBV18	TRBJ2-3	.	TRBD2	CASSPTSGDGTQYF	TGTGCCAGCTCACCAACTAGCGGGGATGGTACGCAGTATTTT
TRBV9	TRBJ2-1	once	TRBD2	CASSGTSGRSYNEQFF	TGTGCCAGCAGCGGGACTAGCGGGAGGTCCTACAATGAGCAGTTCTTC
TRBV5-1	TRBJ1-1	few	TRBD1	CASSPRQGGEAFF	TGCGCCAGCAGCCCGAGACAGGGGGGTGAAGCTTTCTTT
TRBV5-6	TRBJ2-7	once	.	CASRHRFSSYEQYF	TGTGCCAGCAGACACAGGTTTAGCTCCTACGAGCAGTACTTC
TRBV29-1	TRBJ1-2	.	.	CSVRTLLKDYGYTF	TGCAGCGTAAGGACACTGCTAAAGGACTATGGCTACACCTTC
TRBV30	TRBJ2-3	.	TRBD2	CAWSGLAGGLTDTQYF	TGTGCCTGGAGTGGACTAGCGGGGGGGTTAACAGATACGCAGTATTTT